This note documents a single TCR beta chain sequence. This clonotype came up a few times. No cognate antigen has been identified for it. Within one base of it there is no much larger clone, and no base qualities were kept. These data come from a study of T cells in Graves' hyperthyroidism and ophthalmopathy (dated by TCRdb to about 2019). Describing the broader study: Peripheral blood was collected at initial diagnosis, before any treatment. To identify distinguishing TCR V-J signatures, a discovery cohort of around 98 patients was used, comprising approximately 40 with Graves' ophthalmopathy and approximately 57 with stable Graves' hyperthyroidism. An independent validation cohort of 18 to 20 hyperthyroidism patients and approximately 17 patients who later progressed to ophthalmopathy tested prospective prediction of ophthalmopathy. For training and testing, the roughly 93 patients in the discovery cohort were randomly divided in a 7:3 ratio. The study also compared thyroid tissue and blood T-cell repertoires from five or six Graves' hyperthyroidism patients. Once sampling was done, hyperthyroidism patients were given methimazole at a starting dose of 30 mg daily, whereas ophthalmopathy patients were given high-dose intravenous methylprednisolone. According to the paper, TCR Vbeta CDR3 sequencing was carried out on over 130 peripheral blood samples, which came from some 41 ophthalmopathy, approximately 72 hyperthyroidism and roughly 17 progressor patients. General conclusions and limits of the study: Blood samples also contained most of the expanded thyroid clonotypes (frequency above 0.001), which suggests that blood repertoires may reflect thyroid immune responses. A 13 V-J signature model separated ophthalmopathy from stable hyperthyroidism, with 87.88% sensitivity and 81.08% specificity in cross-validation and 80%/75% in testing. In validation, progression to ophthalmopathy was predicted by the model with 70% to 71% sensitivity and 72% to 80% specificity, a median of about 6.8 months before onset. Sample size was not statistically predetermined, and investigators were not blinded to group allocation.

The CDR3 numbers 12 residues from cysteine through phenylalanine. The read is trimmed to its CDR3 DNA, 36 bases read in frame from base 1. V was cut back by 4 bases and J by 4 bases, leaving a gap of 5 bases between them. The TCR beta CDR3 regions were amplified from the RNA transcripts. For the first round of RT-PCR on the TCR CDR3, the HTBI primer set was used together with the Qiagen OneStep RT-PCR kit. Libraries were constructed in a second round of multiplex PCR, after which size selection and purification were performed. Paired-end sequencing of the libraries was performed with 100 bp reads on an Illumina HiSeq2000. The study's processing was this. SOAPnuke was used to process the raw data, with reads discarded if the reads contained adapters or uncalled bases, had a mean Phred below 15, or lacked an exact constant-primer or identifier match. COPE v1.2.5 was used to merge the high-quality paired reads, and each unique nucleotide sequence was defined as a clonotype. MiTCR v1.1 was used to align the clonotypes against IMGT TRBV, TRBD and TRBJ reference segments. Only V-J combinations with frequency above 0.0001, covering 99% to 99.2% of repertoires, were analysed. A TCS score was defined as the ratio of F50 (clonal expansion) to E x V (chaos), with BLOSUM62-based TCRdist applied between CDR3 peptides within each V-J. Welch's t-statistics and random forest reduced around 520 V-J features to 10 to 15, which were used in a naive Bayes classifier (R e1071). The public reads were run again by TCRdb, first through fastp at Q25 and then through MiXCR, and only productive beta chains were kept. Each entry merges the rows of one CDR3 protein and shows their most common DNA and genes. The V and J calls come from TCRdb's annotation, not from the publication. Across this sample there are 350,000 or so distinct CDR3 sequences, with around 23% seen only once. Of the sample, around 48% is held by the ten largest clones.

Stable Graves' hyperthyroidism was defined as the absence of progression to ophthalmopathy over 18 months of follow-up. Hyperthyroidism patients were newly diagnosed, with disease duration under 2 months, and aged 18 to 65 years. Patients with uncontrolled infections, other autoimmune diseases, pregnancy or lactation were excluded. Diagnoses were based on clinical symptoms, serum thyroxine and TRAb, thyroid ultrasound and orbital computed tomography. Ficoll-Paque density gradient centrifugation was used to isolate PBMCs from under 11 ml of fresh peripheral blood. Total RNA was extracted with Trizol reagent, and quality was checked on an Agilent 2100 Bioanalyzer.

The rearranged chain carries TRBV12-3 or TRBV12-4 and TRBJ2-1; no D gene is confidently identified. This clonotype originated in a woman between 45 and 60 years old with Graves' hyperthyroidism. The specimen sequenced was blood. DNA sequence: TGTGCCAGCAGTTCTAGATACAATGAGCAGTTCTTC. Translated, it reads CASSSRYNEQFF.